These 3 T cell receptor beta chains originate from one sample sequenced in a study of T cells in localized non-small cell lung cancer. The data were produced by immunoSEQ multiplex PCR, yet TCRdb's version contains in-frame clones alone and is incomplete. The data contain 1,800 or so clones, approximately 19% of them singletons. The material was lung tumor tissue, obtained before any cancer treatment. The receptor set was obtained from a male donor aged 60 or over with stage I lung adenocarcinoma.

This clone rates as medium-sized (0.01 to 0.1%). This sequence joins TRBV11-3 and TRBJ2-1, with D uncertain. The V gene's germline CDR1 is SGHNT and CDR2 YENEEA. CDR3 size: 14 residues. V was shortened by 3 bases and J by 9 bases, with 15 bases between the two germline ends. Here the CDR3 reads CASSLFEASFEQFF. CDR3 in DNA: TGTGCCAGCAGCTTGTTTGAAGCCTCGTTTGAGCAGTTCTTC. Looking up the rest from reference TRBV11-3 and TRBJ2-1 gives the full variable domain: EAGVVQSPRYKIIEKKQPVAFWCNPISGHNTLYWYLQNLGQGPELLIRYENEEAVDDSQLPKDRFSAERLKGVDSTLKIQPAELGDSAVYLCASSLFEASFEQFFGPGTRLTVL.

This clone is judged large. CDR3 DNA sequence: TGCGCCAGCAGCCTCCGACAGGGAGGTCCTGAAGCTTTCTTT. This encodes CASSLRQGGPEAFF. The genes are TRBV4-1 and TRBJ1-1; 7 nucleotides align to TRBD1. The CDR3 has 14 amino acids. Trimming took 4 bases from V and 6 from J; bases not matched to a gene: 8. Germline assignment: CDR1 MGHRA and CDR2 YSYEKL.

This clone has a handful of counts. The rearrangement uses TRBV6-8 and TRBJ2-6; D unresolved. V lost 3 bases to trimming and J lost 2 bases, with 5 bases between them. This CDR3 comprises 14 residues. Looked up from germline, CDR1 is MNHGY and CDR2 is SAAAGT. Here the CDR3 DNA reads TGTGCCAGCAGTTATGTTGCTGGGGCCAACGTCCTGACTTTC. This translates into CASSYVAGANVLTF.